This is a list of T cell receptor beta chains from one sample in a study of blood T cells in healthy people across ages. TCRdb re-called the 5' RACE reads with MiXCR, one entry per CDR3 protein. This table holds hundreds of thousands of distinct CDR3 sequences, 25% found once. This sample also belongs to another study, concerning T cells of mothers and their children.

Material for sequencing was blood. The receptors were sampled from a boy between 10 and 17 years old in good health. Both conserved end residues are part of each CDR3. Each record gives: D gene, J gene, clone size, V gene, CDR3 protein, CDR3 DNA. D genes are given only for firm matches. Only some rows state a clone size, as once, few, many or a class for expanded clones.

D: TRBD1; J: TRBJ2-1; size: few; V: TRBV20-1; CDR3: CSASPQTGGNEQFF; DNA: TGCAGTGCTAGCCCCCAGACAGGGGGCAATGAGCAGTTCTTC
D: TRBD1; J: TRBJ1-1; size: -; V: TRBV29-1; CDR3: CSVARGLTMNTEAFF; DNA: TGCAGCGTTGCCAGGGGGCTCACAATGAACACTGAAGCTTTCTTT
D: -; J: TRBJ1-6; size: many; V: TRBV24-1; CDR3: CASKPTPGTPLHF; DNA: TGTGCCTCTAAACCGACCCCCGGTACACCCCTCCACTTT
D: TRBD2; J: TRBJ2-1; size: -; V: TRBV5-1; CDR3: CASSLVRRGSGDNNEQFF; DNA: TGCGCCAGCAGCTTGGTGCGCCGTGGTAGCGGGGATAACAATGAGCAGTTCTTC
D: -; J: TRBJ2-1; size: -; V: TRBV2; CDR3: CASTQEMGSYNEQFF; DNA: TGTGCCAGCACCCAAGAGATGGGCTCCTACAATGAGCAGTTCTTC
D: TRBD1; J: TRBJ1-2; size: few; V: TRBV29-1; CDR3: CSVVLGTGRGSGYTF; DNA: TGCAGCGTTGTCTTAGGGACAGGGCGGGGGAGTGGCTACACCTTC
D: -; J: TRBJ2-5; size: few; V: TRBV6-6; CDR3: CASRQGGETQYF; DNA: TGTGCCAGCAGACAGGGGGGGGAGACCCAGTACTTC
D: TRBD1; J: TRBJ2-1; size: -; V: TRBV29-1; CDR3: CSVDPGQGARNEQFF; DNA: TGCAGCGTAGATCCCGGACAGGGGGCGCGTAATGAGCAGTTCTTC
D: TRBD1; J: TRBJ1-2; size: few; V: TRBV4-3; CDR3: CASSHLTGTGNYGYTF; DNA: TGCGCCAGCAGCCACCTAACCGGGACAGGGAACTATGGCTACACCTTC
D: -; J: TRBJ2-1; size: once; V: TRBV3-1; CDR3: CASSRDDPFNEQFF; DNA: TGTGCCAGCTCCCGGGATGACCCCTTCAATGAGCAGTTCTTC
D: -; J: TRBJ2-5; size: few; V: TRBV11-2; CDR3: CAGSSGLSGETQYF; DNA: TGTGCCGGCAGCTCGGGACTCTCAGGCGAGACCCAGTACTTC
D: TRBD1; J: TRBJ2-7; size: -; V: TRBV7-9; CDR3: CASSRAGTGIYEQYF; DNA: TGTGCCAGCAGCCGCGCCGGGACAGGGATCTACGAGCAGTACTTC
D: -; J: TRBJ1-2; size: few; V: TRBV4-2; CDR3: CASSQDNRSYGYTF; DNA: TGTGCCAGCAGCCAAGACAACCGGAGCTATGGCTACACCTTC
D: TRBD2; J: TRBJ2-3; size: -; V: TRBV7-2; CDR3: CASSPGLGGRTRSTDTQYF; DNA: TGTGCCAGCAGCCCCGGTTTGGGCGGGAGGACGAGAAGCACAGATACGCAGTATTTT
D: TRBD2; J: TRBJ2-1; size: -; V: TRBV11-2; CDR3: CASSSPWDYSNNEQFF; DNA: TGTGCCAGCAGCTCCCCTTGGGACTACTCGAACAATGAGCAGTTCTTC
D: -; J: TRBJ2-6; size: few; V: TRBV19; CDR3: CASSIPPVSGANVLTF; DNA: TGTGCCAGTAGTATCCCCCCAGTCTCTGGGGCCAACGTCCTGACTTTC
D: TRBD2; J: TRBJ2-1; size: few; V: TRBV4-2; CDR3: CASSQLGTSGGPRGVHNEQFF; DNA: TGTGCCAGCAGCCAACTCGGGACTAGCGGGGGGCCTCGAGGGGTACACAATGAGCAGTTCTTC
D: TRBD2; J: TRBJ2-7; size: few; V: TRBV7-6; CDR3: CASSLAAFGTNSYEQYF; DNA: TGTGCCAGCAGCTTAGCGGCTTTCGGGACTAACTCCTACGAGCAGTACTTC
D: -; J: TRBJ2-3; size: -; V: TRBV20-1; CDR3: CSARSGQREGDTQYF; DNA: TGCAGTGCTAGATCAGGACAGAGAGAAGGAGATACGCAGTATTTT
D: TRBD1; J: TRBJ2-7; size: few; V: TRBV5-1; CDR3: CASRGTGSGEQYF; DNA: TGCGCCAGCAGAGGGACAGGGTCTGGGGAGCAGTACTTC
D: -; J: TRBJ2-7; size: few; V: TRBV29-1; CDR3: CSVEGRDSYEQYF; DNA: TGCAGCGTTGAGGGCAGGGACTCCTACGAGCAGTACTTC
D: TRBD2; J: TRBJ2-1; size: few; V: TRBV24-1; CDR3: CATSDLAGGTYNEQFF; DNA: TGTGCCACCAGTGATTTAGCGGGAGGTACCTACAATGAGCAGTTCTTC
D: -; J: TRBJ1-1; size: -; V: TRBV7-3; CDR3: CASSGVITEAFF; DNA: TGTGCCAGCAGCGGTGTGATTACTGAAGCTTTCTTT
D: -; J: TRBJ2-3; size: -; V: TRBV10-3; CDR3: CAISESRASLGDTQYF; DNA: TGTGCCATCAGTGAGTCGAGGGCCTCTCTGGGAGATACGCAGTATTTT
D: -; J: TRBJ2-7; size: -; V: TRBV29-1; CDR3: CSGTDSYEQYF; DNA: TGCAGCGGGACGGATTCCTACGAGCAGTACTTC
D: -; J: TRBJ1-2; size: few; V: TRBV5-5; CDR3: CASSLEGFGGYTF; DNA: TGTGCCAGCAGCTTGGAAGGGTTCGGTGGCTACACCTTC
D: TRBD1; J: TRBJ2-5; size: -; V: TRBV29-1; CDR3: CSGSVGTVGETQYF; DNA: TGCAGCGGATCTGTCGGGACAGTCGGCGAGACCCAGTACTTC
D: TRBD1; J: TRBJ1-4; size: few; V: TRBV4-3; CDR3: CASSQTQGLGGEKLFF; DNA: TGCGCCAGCAGCCAGACACAGGGGTTGGGGGGCGAAAAACTGTTTTTT
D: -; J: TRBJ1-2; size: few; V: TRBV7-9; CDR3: CASSSPPDGYYGYTF; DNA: TGTGCCAGCAGCTCCCCCCCGGACGGCTACTATGGCTACACCTTC
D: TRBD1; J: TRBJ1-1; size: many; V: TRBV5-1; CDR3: CASSLQGAGTEAFF; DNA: TGTGCCAGCAGCTTACAGGGGGCTGGGACTGAAGCTTTCTTT
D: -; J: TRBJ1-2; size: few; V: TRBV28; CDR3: CASSLTTRTDENYTF; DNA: TGTGCCAGCAGTTTAACCACCCGGACCGATGAAAACTACACCTTC
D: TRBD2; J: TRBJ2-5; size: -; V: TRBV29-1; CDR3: CSVSPAGWLETQYF; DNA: TGCAGCGTTTCTCCAGCGGGATGGTTGGAGACCCAGTACTTC
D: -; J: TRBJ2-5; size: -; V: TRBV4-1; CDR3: CASSQVRLAQETQYF; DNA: TGCGCCAGCAGCCAAGTTCGGCTAGCGCAAGAGACCCAGTACTTC
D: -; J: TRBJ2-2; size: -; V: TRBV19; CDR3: CASSIGRDAGELFF; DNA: TGTGCCAGTAGTATTGGCAGGGATGCCGGGGAGCTGTTTTTT
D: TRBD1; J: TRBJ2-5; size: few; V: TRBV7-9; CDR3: CASSLTGGPSQETQYF; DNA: TGTGCCAGCAGTCTTACAGGGGGCCCCTCTCAAGAGACCCAGTACTTC
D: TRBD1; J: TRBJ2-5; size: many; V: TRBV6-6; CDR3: CASNRQGAEETQYF; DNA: TGTGCCAGCAACCGACAGGGGGCTGAAGAGACCCAGTACTTC
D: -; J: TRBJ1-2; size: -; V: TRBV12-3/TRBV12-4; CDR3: CASSFSGGPHGYTF; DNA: TGTGCCAGCAGCTTCTCGGGAGGCCCGCATGGCTACACCTTC
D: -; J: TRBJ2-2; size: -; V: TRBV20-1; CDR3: CSAFLVNTGELFF; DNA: TGCAGTGCCTTCTTAGTTAACACCGGGGAGCTGTTTTTT